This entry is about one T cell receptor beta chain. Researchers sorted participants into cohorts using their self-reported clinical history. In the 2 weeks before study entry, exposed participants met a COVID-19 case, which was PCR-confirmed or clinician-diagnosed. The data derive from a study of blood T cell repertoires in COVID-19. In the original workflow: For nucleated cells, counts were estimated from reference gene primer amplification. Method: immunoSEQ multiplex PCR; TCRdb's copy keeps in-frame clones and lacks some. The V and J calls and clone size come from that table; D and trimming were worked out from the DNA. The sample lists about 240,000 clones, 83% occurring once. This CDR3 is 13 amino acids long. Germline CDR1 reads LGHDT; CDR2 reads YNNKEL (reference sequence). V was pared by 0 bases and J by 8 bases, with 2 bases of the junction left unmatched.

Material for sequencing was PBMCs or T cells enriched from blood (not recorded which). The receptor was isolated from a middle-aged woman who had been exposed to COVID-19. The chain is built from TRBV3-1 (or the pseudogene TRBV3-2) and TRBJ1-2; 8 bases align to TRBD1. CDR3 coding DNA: TGTGCCAGCAGCCAAGAGAGACAGGGGGGCTACACCTTC. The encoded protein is CASSQERQGGYTF.